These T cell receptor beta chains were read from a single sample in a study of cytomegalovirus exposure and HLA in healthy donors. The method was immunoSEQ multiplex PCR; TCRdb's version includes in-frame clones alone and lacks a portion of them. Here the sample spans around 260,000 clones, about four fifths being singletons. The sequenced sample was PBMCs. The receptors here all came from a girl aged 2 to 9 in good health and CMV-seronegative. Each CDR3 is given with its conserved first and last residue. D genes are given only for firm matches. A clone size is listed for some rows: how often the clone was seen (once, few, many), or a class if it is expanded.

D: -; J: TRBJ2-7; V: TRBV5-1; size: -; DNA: TGCGCCAGCAGCTTCGGCGGGGTAGGGCCCTACGAGCAGTACTTC; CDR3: CASSFGGVGPYEQYF
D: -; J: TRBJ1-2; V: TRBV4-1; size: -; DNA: TGCGCCAGCAGCCAAGCAGGGGTTGGCTACACCTTC; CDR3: CASSQAGVGYTF
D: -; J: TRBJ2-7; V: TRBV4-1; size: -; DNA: TGCGCCAGCAAGGCCGGTCACAGCGGAGGCGCCTACGAGCAGTACTTC; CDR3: CASKAGHSGGAYEQYF
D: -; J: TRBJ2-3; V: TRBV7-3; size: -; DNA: TGTGCCAGCAGCTTGGGCACGGGATCCACAGATACGCAGTATTTT; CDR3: CASSLGTGSTDTQYF
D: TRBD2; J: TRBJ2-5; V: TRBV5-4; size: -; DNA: TGTGCCAGCAGCTTGGACCTAGCGGGAGTGGAGACCCAGTACTTC; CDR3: CASSLDLAGVETQYF
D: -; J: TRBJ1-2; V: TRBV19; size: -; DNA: TGTGCCAGCTCCGGGGATTACTATGGCTACACCTTC; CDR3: CASSGDYYGYTF
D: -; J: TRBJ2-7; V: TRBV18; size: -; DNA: TGTGCCAGCTCACCGGACAGCGGCCTCTCCTACGAGCAGTACTTC; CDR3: CASSPDSGLSYEQYF
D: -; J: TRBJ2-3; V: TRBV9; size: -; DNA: TGTGCCAGCAGCGAGATGGCAATTGGTGATACGCAGTATTTT; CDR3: CASSEMAIGDTQYF
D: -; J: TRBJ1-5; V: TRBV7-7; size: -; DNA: TGTGCCAGCAGAAACGAAAGGCCGGGACACCCTCATAGCAATCAGCCCCAGCATTTT; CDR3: CASRNERPGHPHSNQPQHF
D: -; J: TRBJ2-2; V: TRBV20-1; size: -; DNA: TGCAGTGCTAGAAGAGTCGGGGAGCTGTTTTTT; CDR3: CSARRVGELFF
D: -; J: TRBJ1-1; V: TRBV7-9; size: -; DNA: TGTGCCAGCAGCAAAGGGGTTAACACTGAAGCTTTCTTT; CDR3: CASSKGVNTEAFF
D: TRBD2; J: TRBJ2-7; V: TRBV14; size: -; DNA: TGTGCCAGCAGCCCGGGACTAGCGGAGACGGAGCAGTACTTC; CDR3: CASSPGLAETEQYF
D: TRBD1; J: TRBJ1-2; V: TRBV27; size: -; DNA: TGTGCCAGCAGACAGGGGGCGCGGGGCTACACCTTC; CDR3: CASRQGARGYTF
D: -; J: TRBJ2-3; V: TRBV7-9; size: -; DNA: TGTGCCAGCAGGCCTGGTGCAGCGGAGAGGACAGATACGCAGTATTTT; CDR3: CASRPGAAERTDTQYF
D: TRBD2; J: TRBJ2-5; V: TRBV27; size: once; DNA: TGTGCCAGCAGAGGGACTAGCGGGGGATCTATTGGGACCCAGTACTTC; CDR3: CASRGTSGGSIGTQYF
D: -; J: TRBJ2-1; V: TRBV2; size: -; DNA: TGTGCCAGCATAAGGGGCAATGAGCAGTTCTTC; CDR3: CASIRGNEQFF
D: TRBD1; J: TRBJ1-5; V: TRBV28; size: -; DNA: TGTGCCAGCAGTTCCCCCGGGACAGGGAGCGTCTCTAGCAATCAGCCCCAGCATTTT; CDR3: CASSSPGTGSVSSNQPQHF
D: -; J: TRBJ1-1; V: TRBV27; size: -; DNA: TGTGCCAGCAGTTCGCCACAGGGAAGGGGCACTGAAGCTTTCTTT; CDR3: CASSSPQGRGTEAFF
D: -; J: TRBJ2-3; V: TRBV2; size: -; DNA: TGTGCCAGCAGTGAAGGACAGCGAAGCACAGATACGCAGTATTTT; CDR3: CASSEGQRSTDTQYF
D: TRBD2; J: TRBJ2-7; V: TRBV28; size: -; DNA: TGTGCCAGCAGTTTTCGGGGGGGGTCCACCTACGAGCAGTACTTC; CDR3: CASSFRGGSTYEQYF
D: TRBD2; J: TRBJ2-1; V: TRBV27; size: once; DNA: TGTGCCAGCAGTTTACCTAGCGGGGGGGTTGTTGGTGAGCAGTTCTTC; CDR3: CASSLPSGGVVGEQFF
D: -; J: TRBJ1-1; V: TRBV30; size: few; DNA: TGTGCCTGGAGTGCCCTAAGAGCTGAAGCTTTCTTT; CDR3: CAWSALRAEAFF
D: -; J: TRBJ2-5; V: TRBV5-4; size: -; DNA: TGTGCCAGCAGCTACAAACAGGGTGCCGAGACCCAGTACTTC; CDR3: CASSYKQGAETQYF
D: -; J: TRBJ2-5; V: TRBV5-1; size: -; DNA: TGCGCCAGCAGCCCACTGAACGGCGGGAAAGAGACCCAGTACTTC; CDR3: CASSPLNGGKETQYF
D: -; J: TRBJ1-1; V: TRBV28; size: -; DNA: TGTGCCAGCAGTTTATTTGGGCACACTGAAGCTTTCTTT; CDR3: CASSLFGHTEAFF
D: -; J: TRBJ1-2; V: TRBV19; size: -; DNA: TGTGCCAGTAGTATTGGGCAGACGTACAGCTATGGCTACACCTTC; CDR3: CASSIGQTYSYGYTF
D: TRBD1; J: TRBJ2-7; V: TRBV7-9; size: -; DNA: TGTGCCAGCAGCTTTCGGGACAGGGCCTACGAGCAGTACTTC; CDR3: CASSFRDRAYEQYF
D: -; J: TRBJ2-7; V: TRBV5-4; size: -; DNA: TGTGCCAGCAGCTGGGGGACTGGGAACTACGAGCAGTACTTC; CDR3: CASSWGTGNYEQYF
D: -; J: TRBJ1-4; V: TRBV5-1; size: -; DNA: TGCGCCAGCAGCCCACGACCTGCAGGGATCGATGAAAAACTGTTTTTT; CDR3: CASSPRPAGIDEKLFF
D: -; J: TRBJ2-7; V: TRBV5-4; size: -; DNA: TGTGCCAGCAGCCACGATTCCTACTACGAGCAGTACTTC; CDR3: CASSHDSYYEQYF
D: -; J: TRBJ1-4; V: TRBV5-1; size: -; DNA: TGCGCCAGCAGCTCCCCTGGGCAGCCCGAAAAACTGTTTTTT; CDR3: CASSSPGQPEKLFF
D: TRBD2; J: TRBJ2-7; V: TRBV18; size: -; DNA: TGTGCCAGCTCACCATCGCTCGCGGGGGTTAACGAGCAGTACTTC; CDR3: CASSPSLAGVNEQYF
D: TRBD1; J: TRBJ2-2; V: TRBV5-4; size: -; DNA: TGTGCCAGCAGCTTGAAACGACAGGGGGTGTCCGGGGAGCTGTTTTTT; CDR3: CASSLKRQGVSGELFF
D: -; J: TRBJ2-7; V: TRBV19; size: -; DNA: TGTGCCAGTAGTCCAGACACCTACGAGCAGTACTTC; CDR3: CASSPDTYEQYF
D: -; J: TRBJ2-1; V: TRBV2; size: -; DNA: TGTGCCAGCATCCCGAATTACTTCTCCTACAATGAGCAGTTCTTC; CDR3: CASIPNYFSYNEQFF
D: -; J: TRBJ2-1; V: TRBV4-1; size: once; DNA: TGCGCCAGCAGCTCCCGTTTGATACAGGGTGAGCAGTTCTTC; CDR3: CASSSRLIQGEQFF
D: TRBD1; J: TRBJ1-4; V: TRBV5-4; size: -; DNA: TGTGCCAGCAGCTTCGGGACAGGGGCTAATGAAAAACTGTTTTTT; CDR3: CASSFGTGANEKLFF